This T cell receptor beta chain was profiled in a study of T-cell memory formation after mild COVID-19 (dated by TCRdb to about 2021). For the study in its entirety: Most TCR sequence clusters were specific to one of the two donors. In two donors, T-cell clones that expanded and contracted after mild COVID-19 were followed by sequencing TCRalpha and TCRbeta repertoires longitudinally. Two young, previously healthy adult volunteers, one female and one male, were included in the cohort. Paper-wide results and their limitations: Some responding clones were detected in pre-infection memory, suggesting pre-existing cross-reactive memory T cells joined the SARS-CoV-2 response. Only two mild cases were covered by the study, and larger cohorts that include severe cases with pre-infection samples were considered necessary. Contracting CD4+ clones were found mainly in CM and EM memory subsets, while CD8+ clones were enriched in EMRA. Whether the second-wave clones peaking on day 37 were SARS-CoV-2 specific was not confirmed. Clones that contracted from day 15 to 85 showed balanced CD4/CD8 phenotypes, whereas a second wave of clones that expanded from day 15 to 37 leaned towards CD4+.

Per the germline V gene, KGHDR is the CDR1 and SFDVKD is the CDR2. Its CDR3 holds 16 amino acids, cysteine through phenylalanine. Left in the record is the CDR3 DNA by itself, 48 bases read in frame from the first base. Deletion took 3 bases off V and 3 bases off J, with a span of 17 bases between the germline ends. As regards this clonotype: Which antigen it targets is not known. No much larger clone exists at a distance of one base, and base qualities are not known.

TCRdb shows the sequencer as Illumina NovaSeq 6000. TCRalpha and TCRbeta cDNA libraries were constructed by 5'RACE with constant-segment primers, with sample barcodes and unique molecular identifiers being introduced. Trizol reagent was used to extract RNA from every sample. Libraries were amplified in two PCR steps, with a second sample barcode and Illumina TruSeq adapters added in the second step. The libraries were sequenced on an Illumina NovaSeq using 2 x 150 bp paired-end reads. Under the source paper's analysis protocol: Demultiplexing of reads and collapsing into UMI-guided consensus sequences were performed with migec v1.2.7. Using mixcr v2.1.11, the UMI consensuses were aligned to TRA and TRB V and J templates and assembled into clonotypes. Expanded or contracted clonotypes were those called significant by both edgeR and NoisET, with noise models trained on biological replicates. For edgeR calls, the thresholds were a false discovery rate-adjusted p below 0.01 and a log2 fold-change of 1. PCA with hierarchical clustering of max-normalized trajectories of the 1000 most abundant clonotypes was used as exploratory dynamics analysis. The CD4 or CD8 phenotype of responding clones was assigned using the separately sequenced CD4+ and CD8+ repertoires. TCRdb reprocessing: public reads trimmed at Q25 with fastp, clones called with MiXCR, in-frame beta chains kept. Each CDR3 protein appears once, grouped with its most common genes and DNA. The V and J calls here are based on TCRdb, not the publication. The sample table holds around 400,000 distinct CDR3 sequences, of which less than 25% were seen once. The top ten clonotypes cover roughly 9.7% of the sample.

Ficoll-Paque density gradient centrifugation was used to isolate PBMCs. Sequencing was done on a sample of PBMCs or a T cell subset sorted from them (not recorded which). The chain links TRBV24-1 with TRBJ2-7; the D segment could be TRBD2, given 6 matching bases. The TCR sequence derives from an adult woman who had mild COVID-19 (a few samples of this study predate the infection). The sample titles of this study are shuffled in the database, so cell type and time point are left out; the donor was told from shared clones. The DNA reads TGTGCCACCAGTGATGCCCGAACGGGGACTCTCTACGAGCAGTACTTC. It translates as CATSDARTGTLYEQYF.